This T cell receptor (beta chain) was retrieved from a study of blood T cell repertoires in COVID-19. Study details: There were acute and convalescent COVID-19 samples, and they came from the United States, Italy and Spain.

Authors' methods: Nucleated cell counts were estimated from reference gene primer amplification. Clones were read by immunoSEQ multiplex PCR, and TCRdb kept only the in-frame ones, dropping some. D and trimming were read from the DNA, whereas the V and J calls and clone size are those reported in that table. The sample yields around 620,000 clones, 75% to 90% seen once. To note about this clone: Germline and junction disagree at one end, which may indicate a read error.

CDR3 length: 14 residues. From germline, CDR1 is WNHNN and CDR2 SYGVQD (reference sequence). The genes are TRBV10-1 and TRBJ1-5; 9 bases agree with TRBD1. The sequence came from a woman aged 18-35 years with acute or convalescent COVID-19. Sequences were obtained from peripheral blood. CDR3 nucleotide sequence: TGCGCCAGCGACCGGGACAGGGTAAATCAGCCCCAGAATTTT. This gives the protein CASDRDRVNQPQNF.